The table lists the clone carrying this T cell receptor (beta chain) with a few counts. This sample was included in a study of T cell repertoires in cytomegalovirus infection. Study at large: Matching HLA type and CMV infection were both indicated by public TCR beta signatures.

The CDR3 is 14 amino acids. With 1 base removed from V and 11 bases from J, the gap between germline ends came to 15 bases. Germline CDR1 is SGHVS and CDR2 is FNYEAQ. A single record per CDR3 protein comes from TCRdb applying MiXCR to the reads. The data show around 550,000 distinct CDR3 sequences, with 26% seen just once and about 13% held by the top ten. Source material: PBMCs. The clonotype originates from a human donor in good health (CMV status not recorded). Some clones in this sample may be carry-over from other donors' samples. This chain uses TRBV7-6 with TRBJ2-1; D is perhaps TRBD2 (6 bases). CDR3 bases: TGTGCCAGCAGCTTAGAAGGTAAAAGGACTAAGCAGTTCTTC. It is translated as CASSLEGKRTKQFF.